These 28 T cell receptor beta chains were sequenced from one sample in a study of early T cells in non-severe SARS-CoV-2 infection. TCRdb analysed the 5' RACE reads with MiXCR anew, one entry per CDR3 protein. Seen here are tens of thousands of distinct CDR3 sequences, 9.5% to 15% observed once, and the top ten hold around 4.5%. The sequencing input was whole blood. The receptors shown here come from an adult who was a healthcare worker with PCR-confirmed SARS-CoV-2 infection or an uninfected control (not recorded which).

CDR3 sequence reads: CSVVIGESYNEQFF. CDR3 DNA sequence: TGCAGCGTTGTAATAGGGGAATCCTACAATGAGCAGTTCTTC. The gene calls are TRBV29-1 and TRBJ2-1; TRBD1 is a possible D gene (5 bases). V lost 4 bases, J lost 1 base, and 11 bases lay in between. The CDR3 covers 14 residues. Per germline, CDR1 SQVTM and CDR2 ANQGSEA.

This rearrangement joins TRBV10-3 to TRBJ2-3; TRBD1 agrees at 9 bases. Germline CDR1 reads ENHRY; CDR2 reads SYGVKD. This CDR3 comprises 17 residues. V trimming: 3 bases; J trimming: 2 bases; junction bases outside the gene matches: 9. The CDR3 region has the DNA TGTGCCATCAGTGATCGGGGACAGGGAAAATCCACAGATACGCAGTATTTT. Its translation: CAISDRGQGKSTDTQYF.

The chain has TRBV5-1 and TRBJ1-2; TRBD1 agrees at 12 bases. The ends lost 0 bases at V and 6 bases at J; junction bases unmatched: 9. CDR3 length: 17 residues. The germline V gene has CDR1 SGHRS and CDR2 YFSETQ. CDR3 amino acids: CASSLGPGQGARDGYTF. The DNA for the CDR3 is TGCGCCAGCAGCTTGGGACCGGGACAGGGGGCGCGGGATGGCTACACCTTC.

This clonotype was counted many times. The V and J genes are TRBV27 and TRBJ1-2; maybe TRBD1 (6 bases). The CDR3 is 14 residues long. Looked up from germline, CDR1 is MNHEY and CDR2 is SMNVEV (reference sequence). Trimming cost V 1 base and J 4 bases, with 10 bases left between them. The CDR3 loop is CASSLFPDSYGYTF. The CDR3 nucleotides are TGTGCCAGCAGTTTATTCCCGGACAGCTATGGCTACACCTTC.

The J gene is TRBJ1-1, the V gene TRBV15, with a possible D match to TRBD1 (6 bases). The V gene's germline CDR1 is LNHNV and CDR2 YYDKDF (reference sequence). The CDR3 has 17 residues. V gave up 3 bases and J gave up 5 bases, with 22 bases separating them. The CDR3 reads CATSRGYYRATGTEAFF. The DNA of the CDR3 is TGTGCCACCAGCAGGGGTTATTACAGGGCCACGGGAACTGAAGCTTTCTTT.

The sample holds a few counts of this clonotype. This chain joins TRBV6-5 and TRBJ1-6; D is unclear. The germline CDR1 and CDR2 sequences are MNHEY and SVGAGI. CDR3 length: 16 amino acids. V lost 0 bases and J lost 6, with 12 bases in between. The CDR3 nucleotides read TGTGCCAGCAGTTACTCGCGGCCACAGTTTAATTCACCCCTCCACTTT. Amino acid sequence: CASSYSRPQFNSPLHF.

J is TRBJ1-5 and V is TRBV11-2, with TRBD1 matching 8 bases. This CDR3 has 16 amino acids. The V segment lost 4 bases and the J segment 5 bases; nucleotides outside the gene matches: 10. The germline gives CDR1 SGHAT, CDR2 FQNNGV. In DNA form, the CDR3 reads TGTGCCAGCAGCTCCCACAGGGGGGTTTTGGATCAGCCCCAGCATTTT. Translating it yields CASSSHRGVLDQPQHF.

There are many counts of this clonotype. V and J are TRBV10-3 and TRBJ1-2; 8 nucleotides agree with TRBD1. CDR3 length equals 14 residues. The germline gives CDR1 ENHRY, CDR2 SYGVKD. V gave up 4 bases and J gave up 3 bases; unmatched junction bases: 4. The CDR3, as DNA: TGTGCCATCAGTGGGACAGGGTCTGACTATGGCTACACCTTC. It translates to CAISGTGSDYGYTF.

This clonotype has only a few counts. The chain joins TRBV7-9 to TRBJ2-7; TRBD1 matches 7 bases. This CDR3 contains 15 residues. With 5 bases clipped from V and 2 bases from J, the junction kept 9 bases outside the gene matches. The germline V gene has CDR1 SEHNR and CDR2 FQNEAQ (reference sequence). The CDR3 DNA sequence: TGTGCCAGCAGCCATACCGGGACAGATCCCTACGAGCAGTACTTC. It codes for CASSHTGTDPYEQYF.

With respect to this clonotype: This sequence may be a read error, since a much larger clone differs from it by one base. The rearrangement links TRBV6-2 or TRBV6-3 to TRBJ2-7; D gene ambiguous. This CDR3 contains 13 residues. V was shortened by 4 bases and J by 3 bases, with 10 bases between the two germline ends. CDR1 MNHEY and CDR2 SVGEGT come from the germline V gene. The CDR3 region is CASSFGSVYEQYF. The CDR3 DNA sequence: TGTGCCAGCAGTTTCGGGTCAGTCTACGAGCAGTACTTC.

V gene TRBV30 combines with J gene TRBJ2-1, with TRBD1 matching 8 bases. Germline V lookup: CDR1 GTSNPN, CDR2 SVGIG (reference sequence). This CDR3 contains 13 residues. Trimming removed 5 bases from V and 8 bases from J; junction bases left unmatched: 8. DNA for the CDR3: TGTGCCTGGGACAGGGGTTTGGTAGATGAGCAGTTCTTC. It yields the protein CAWDRGLVDEQFF.

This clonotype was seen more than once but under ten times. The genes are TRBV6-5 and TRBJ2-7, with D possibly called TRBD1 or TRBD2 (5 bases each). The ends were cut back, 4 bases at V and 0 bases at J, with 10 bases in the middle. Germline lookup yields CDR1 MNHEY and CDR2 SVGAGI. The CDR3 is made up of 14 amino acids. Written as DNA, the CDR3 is TGTGCCAGCAGTTGGGACCGGGGCTCCTACGAGCAGTACTTC. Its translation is CASSWDRGSYEQYF.

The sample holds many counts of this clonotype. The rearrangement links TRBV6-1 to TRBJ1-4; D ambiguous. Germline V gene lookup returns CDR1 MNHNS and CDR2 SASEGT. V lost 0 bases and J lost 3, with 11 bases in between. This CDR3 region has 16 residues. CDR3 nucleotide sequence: TGTGCCAGCAGTGAAGCTGTAAGGGCACCTAATGAAAAACTGTTTTTT. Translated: CASSEAVRAPNEKLFF.

The CDR3 nucleotides are TGTGCCAGCAGTAGTCGGCCGGCAGGGCGGACAGATACGCAGTATTTT. Translated: CASSSRPAGRTDTQYF. The chain combines TRBV2 with TRBJ2-3; weak D call: TRBD1 (5 bases). Germline CDR1 SNHLY, CDR2 FYNNEI. This CDR3 comprises 16 residues. V was trimmed by 5 bases and J by 3 bases, leaving 18 bases between them. The whole variable domain, filled in from reference TRBV2 and TRBJ2-3, reads EPEVTQTPSHQVTQMGQEVILRCVPISNHLYFYWYRQILGQKVEFLVSFYNNEISEKSEIFDDQFSVERPDGSNFTLKIRSTKLEDSAMYFCASSSRPAGRTDTQYFGPGTRLTVL.

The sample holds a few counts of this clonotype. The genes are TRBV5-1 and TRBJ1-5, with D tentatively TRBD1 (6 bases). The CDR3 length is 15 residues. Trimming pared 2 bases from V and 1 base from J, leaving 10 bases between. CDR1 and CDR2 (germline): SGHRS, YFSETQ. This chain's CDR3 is CASSLGGSSNQPQHF. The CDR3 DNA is TGCGCCAGCAGCTTAGGGGGATCAAGCAATCAGCCCCAGCATTTT.

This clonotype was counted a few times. The chain's CDR3 is CASSDGGRVLGANVLTF. The CDR3 region has the DNA TGTGCCAGCAGTGACGGGGGCCGGGTATTAGGGGCCAACGTCCTGACTTTC. The V call is TRBV2, the J call TRBJ2-6; D is tentatively TRBD1 or TRBD2 (6 bases each). Trimming stripped 3 bases from V and 4 bases from J, with 16 bases between. Germline values: CDR1 SNHLY, CDR2 FYNNEI. The CDR3 runs 17 residues.

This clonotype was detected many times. The CDR3 sequence: CASSYGRGAMVFF. CDR3 nucleotide sequence: TGTGCCAGCAGTTACGGTCGGGGAGCGATGGTGTTTTTT. The chain uses TRBV6-5 and TRBJ1-4; no clear D. The germline V gene encodes CDR1 MNHEY and CDR2 SVGAGI. V shed 2 bases and J shed 15 bases, with 16 bases lying between them. This CDR3 has 13 residues.

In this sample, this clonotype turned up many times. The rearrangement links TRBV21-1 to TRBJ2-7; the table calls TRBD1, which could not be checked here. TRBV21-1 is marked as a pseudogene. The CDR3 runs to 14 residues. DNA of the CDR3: TGTGCCAGCAGCCGACAGGGATCTCCCTACGAGCAGTACTTC. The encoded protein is CASSRQGSPYEQYF.

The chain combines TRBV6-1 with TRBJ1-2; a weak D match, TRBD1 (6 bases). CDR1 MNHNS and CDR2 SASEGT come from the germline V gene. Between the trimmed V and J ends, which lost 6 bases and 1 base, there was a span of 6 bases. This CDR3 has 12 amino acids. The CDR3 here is CASRDSNYGYTF. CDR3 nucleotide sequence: TGTGCCAGCAGGGACAGTAACTATGGCTACACCTTC.

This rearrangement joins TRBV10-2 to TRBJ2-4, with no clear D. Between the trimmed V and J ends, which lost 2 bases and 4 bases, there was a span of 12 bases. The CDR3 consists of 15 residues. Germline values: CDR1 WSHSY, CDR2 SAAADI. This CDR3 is CASSEDLTSKNIQYF. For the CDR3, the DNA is TGCGCCAGCAGTGAGGACCTCACAAGTAAAAACATTCAGTACTTC.

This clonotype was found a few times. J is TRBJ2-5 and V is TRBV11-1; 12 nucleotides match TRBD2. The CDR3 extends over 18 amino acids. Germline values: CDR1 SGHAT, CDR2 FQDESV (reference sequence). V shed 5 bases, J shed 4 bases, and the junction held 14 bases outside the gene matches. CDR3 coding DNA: TGTGCCAGCAGCCCTTCGACTAGCGGGGGACCCGGAGGAGAGACCCAGTACTTC. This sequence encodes CASSPSTSGGPGGETQYF.

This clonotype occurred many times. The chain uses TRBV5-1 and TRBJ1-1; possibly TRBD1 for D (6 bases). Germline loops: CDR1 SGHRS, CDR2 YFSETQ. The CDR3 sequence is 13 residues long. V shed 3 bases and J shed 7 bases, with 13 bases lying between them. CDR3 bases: TGCGCCAGCAGCTCACAGGGTACCGGTGAAGCTTTCTTT. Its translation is CASSSQGTGEAFF. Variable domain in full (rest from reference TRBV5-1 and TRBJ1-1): KAGVTQTPRYLIKTRGQQVTLSCSPISGHRSVSWYQQTPGQGLQFLFEYFSETQRNKGNFPGRFSGRQFSNSRSEMNVSTLELGDSALYLCASSSQGTGEAFFGQGTRLTVV.

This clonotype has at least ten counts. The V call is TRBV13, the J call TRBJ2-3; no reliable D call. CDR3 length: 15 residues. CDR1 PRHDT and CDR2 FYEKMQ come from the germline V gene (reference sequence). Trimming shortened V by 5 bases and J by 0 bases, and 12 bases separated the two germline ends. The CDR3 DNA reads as TGTGCCAGCAGCCCCCGTCACATGAGCACAGATACGCAGTATTTT. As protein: CASSPRHMSTDTQYF.

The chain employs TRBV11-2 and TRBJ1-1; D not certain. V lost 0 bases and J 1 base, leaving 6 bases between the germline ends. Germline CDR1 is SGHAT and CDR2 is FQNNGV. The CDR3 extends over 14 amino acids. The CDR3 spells CASSLEAGNTEAFF. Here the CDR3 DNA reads TGTGCCAGCAGCTTAGAGGCGGGGAACACTGAAGCTTTCTTT.

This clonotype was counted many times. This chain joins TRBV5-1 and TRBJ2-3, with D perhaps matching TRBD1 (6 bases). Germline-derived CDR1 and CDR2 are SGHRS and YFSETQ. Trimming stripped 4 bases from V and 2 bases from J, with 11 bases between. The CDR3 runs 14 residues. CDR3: CASSEDRPTDTQYF. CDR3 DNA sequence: TGCGCCAGCAGCGAGGACAGACCCACAGATACGCAGTATTTT.

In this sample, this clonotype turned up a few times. The CDR3: CASSLDGRPGSNQPQHF. The CDR3 nucleotides are TGCGCCAGCAGCCTGGATGGGAGGCCAGGCAGCAATCAGCCCCAGCATTTT. The J gene is TRBJ1-5, the V gene TRBV5-1; D not certain. CDR3 length: 17 amino acids. Looked up from germline, CDR1 is SGHRS and CDR2 is YFSETQ. Trimming removed 4 bases from V and 1 base from J, with 18 bases in between. Using reference TRBV5-1 and TRBJ1-5 for the parts outside the CDR3, the full variable domain is KAGVTQTPRYLIKTRGQQVTLSCSPISGHRSVSWYQQTPGQGLQFLFEYFSETQRNKGNFPGRFSGRQFSNSRSEMNVSTLELGDSALYLCASSLDGRPGSNQPQHFGDGTRLSIL.

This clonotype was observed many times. The CDR3 DNA follows: TGTGCCAGCAAACGAGGGGTAGAGTCGGAGGAGCTGTTTTTT. The encoded protein is CASKRGVESEELFF. The chain recombines TRBV6-2 or TRBV6-3 with TRBJ2-2; the D call may be TRBD1 or TRBD2 (5 bases each). The V end was cut by 7 bases, the J end by 10 bases, with 19 bases between. CDR3 length: 14 residues. Germline V CDR1 and CDR2: MNHEY, SVGEGT.

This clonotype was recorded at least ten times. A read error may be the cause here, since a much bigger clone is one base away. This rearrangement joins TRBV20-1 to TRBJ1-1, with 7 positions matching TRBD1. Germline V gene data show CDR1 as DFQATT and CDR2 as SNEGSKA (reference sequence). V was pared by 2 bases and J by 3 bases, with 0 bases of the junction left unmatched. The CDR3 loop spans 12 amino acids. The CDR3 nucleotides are TGCAGTGCTAGACAGGGGGACACTGAAGCTTTCTTT. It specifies CSARQGDTEAFF.